This T cell receptor beta chain was sequenced during a study of T cells in Graves' hyperthyroidism and ophthalmopathy. General study points: A 13 V-J signature model discriminated ophthalmopathy versus stable hyperthyroidism. Blood held most thyroid clonotypes expanded above 0.001 frequency.

V lost 2 bases, J lost 0 bases, and 8 bases lay in between. This CDR3 is built from 15 residues. Germline values: CDR1 SGHTA, CDR2 FQGNSA. For Graves' hyperthyroidism to be stable, ophthalmopathy could not progress within 18 months. Uncontrolled infection, other autoimmune disease, pregnancy or lactation disqualified patients from enrolment. This clonotype was counted at least ten times. Antigen unknown. TCR beta CDR3 regions were amplified from RNA. RT-PCR in the first round (using the HTBI primer set) targeted the TCR CDR3. TCRdb reprocessed the multiplex PCR reads with MiXCR, giving one entry per CDR3 protein. The sample includes hundreds of thousands of distinct CDR3 sequences, roughly 40% seen only once; the top ten take about 8.9%.

The gene calls are TRBV7-2 and TRBJ1-3, with D perhaps TRBD1 (5 bases). Sequencing used blood. This receptor was taken from a man aged 18 to 29 with Graves' hyperthyroidism. The DNA of the CDR3 is TGTGCCAGCAGCTTACGCGGGGGCTCTGGAAACACCATATATTTT. This codes for CASSLRGGSGNTIYF.